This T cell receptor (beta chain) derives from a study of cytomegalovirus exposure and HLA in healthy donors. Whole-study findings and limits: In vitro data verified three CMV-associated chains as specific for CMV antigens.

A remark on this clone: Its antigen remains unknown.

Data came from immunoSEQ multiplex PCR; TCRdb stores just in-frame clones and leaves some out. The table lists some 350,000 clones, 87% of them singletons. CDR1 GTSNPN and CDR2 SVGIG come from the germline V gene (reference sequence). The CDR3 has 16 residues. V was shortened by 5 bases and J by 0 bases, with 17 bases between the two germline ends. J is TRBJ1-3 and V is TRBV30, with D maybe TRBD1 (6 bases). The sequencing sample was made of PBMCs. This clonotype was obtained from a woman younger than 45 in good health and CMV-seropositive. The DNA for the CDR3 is TGTGCCTGGGCTTGGGGGGACAAGAACTCTGGAAACACCATATATTTT. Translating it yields CAWAWGDKNSGNTIYF.